The rows below give T cell receptor beta chains drawn from one sample of a study of identical twins. TCRdb reprocessed the 5' RACE reads with MiXCR, giving one entry per CDR3 protein. The sample contains 400,000 to 650,000 distinct CDR3 sequences, roughly 21% of which appear only once. These data were also reused for a study on T cells expressing NK-cell markers.

What was sequenced was CD4+ T cells sorted from blood. These receptors were collected from a woman under 30 in good health. Each CDR3 is given with its conserved first and last residue. A D gene is named only where the DNA matches it firmly. Clone size is shown for a subset of rows, as once, few, many or a class of expanded clone.

J	V	size	D	length	DNA	CDR3
TRBJ2-7	TRBV10-3	-	-	14	TGTGCCATCACCGAACAGGTTGCGACGGGGGAGCAGTACTTC	CAITEQVATGEQYF
TRBJ2-5	TRBV5-1	many	-	13	TGCGCCAGCAGCCTCAGAGGGTTGGAGACCCAGTACTTC	CASSLRGLETQYF
TRBJ2-7	TRBV29-1	many	-	11	TGCAGCGTTGCCAGGGCCTACGAGCAGTACTTC	CSVARAYEQYF
TRBJ1-6	TRBV10-3	few	-	12	TGTGCCATCAGGGGAGGGAGCAGCCCCCTCCACTTT	CAIRGGSSPLHF
TRBJ2-2	TRBV12-3/TRBV12-4	-	TRBD2	15	TGTGCCAGCAGCTACGGGACTAGCGACACCGGGGAGCTGTTTTTT	CASSYGTSDTGELFF
TRBJ2-3	TRBV25-1	-	-	14	TGTGCCAGCTCCCGGCGGAACCCCACAGATACGCAGTATTTT	CASSRRNPTDTQYF
TRBJ2-1	TRBV6-2/TRBV6-3	many	-	17	TGTGCCAGCAGTTACCCAGTCCCGGGCCATGGGACGAATGAGCAGTTCTTC	CASSYPVPGHGTNEQFF
TRBJ2-1	TRBV7-3	few	TRBD2	15	TGTGCCAGCAGCTTATACGGGGGGGCGGGAAATGAGCAGTTCTTC	CASSLYGGAGNEQFF
TRBJ2-7	TRBV28	few	-	12	TGTGCCAGCAGAAAACGCTCCTACGAGCAGTACTTC	CASRKRSYEQYF
TRBJ2-2	TRBV24-1	-	-	13	TGTGCCACCAGTGAACAGGGTACCGGGGAGCTGTTTTTT	CATSEQGTGELFF
TRBJ2-1	TRBV14	many	TRBD2	16	TGTGCCAGCAGCCAAGATAGTGGGACTAGCATAAGTGAGCAGTTCTTC	CASSQDSGTSISEQFF
TRBJ2-7	TRBV5-1	-	TRBD1	16	TGCGCCAGCAGCTCATTTCGGGACAGGGGGCCTCACGAGCAGTACTTC	CASSSFRDRGPHEQYF
TRBJ2-7	TRBV21-1	-	-	14	TGTGCCAGCAGCAATTGGACTAGCGGATACGAGCAGCACTTC	CASSNWTSGYEQHF
TRBJ2-5	TRBV5-1	few	-	14	TGCGCCAGCTTCGGGCAGCAGGCAAAGGGGGCCCAGTACTTC	CASFGQQAKGAQYF
TRBJ2-2	TRBV20-1	-	-	14	TGCAGTGCTGGCCGGACACCGAACACCGGGGAGCTGTTTTTT	CSAGRTPNTGELFF
TRBJ2-2	TRBV12-3/TRBV12-4	many	-	14	TGTGCCAGCAGTTCCCGGCGACAGACCGGGGAGCTGTTTTTT	CASSSRRQTGELFF
TRBJ1-1	TRBV12-3/TRBV12-4	few	-	11	TGTGCCGGGGGGAGGGGAACTGAAGCTTTCTTT	CAGGRGTEAFF
TRBJ2-5	TRBV20-1	-	TRBD2	11	TGCAGTGCGGGGAGGGCGGAGACCCAGTACTTC	CSAGRAETQYF
TRBJ1-2	TRBV20-1	many	TRBD1	15	TGCAGTGCTCCAAGCCGGAGACAGGGAAATCGTGGCTACACCTTC	CSAPSRRQGNRGYTF
TRBJ2-2	TRBV4-3	-	TRBD1	16	TGCGCCAGCAGCCTCCATCCTCAGGGGGCTAGCGGGGAGCTGTTTTTT	CASSLHPQGASGELFF
TRBJ2-2	TRBV9	-	-	15	TGTGCCAGCACCACGATATCCGGAGGGCCCGGGGAGCTGTTTTTT	CASTTISGGPGELFF
TRBJ2-3	TRBV5-5	once	-	17	TGTGCCAGCAGCCCGGCGAAACAGGGATGGAACACAGATACGCAGTATTTT	CASSPAKQGWNTDTQYF
TRBJ1-4	TRBV20-1	once	-	14	TGCAGTGCTACGGCAACAGGGATTAATGAAAAACTGTTTTTT	CSATATGINEKLFF
TRBJ1-6	TRBV2	few	-	12	TGTGCCAGCAGGCAAAGGAGCTCACCCCTCCACTTT	CASRQRSSPLHF
TRBJ2-1	TRBV2	few	TRBD2	14	TGTGCCAGCATCCGCGGGGGGAGGAACAATGAGCAGTTCTTC	CASIRGGRNNEQFF
TRBJ2-7	TRBV5-1	few	-	15	TGCGCCAGCAGCTTGTCTCCTCTAGGAGCAGGCGAGCAGTACTTC	CASSLSPLGAGEQYF
TRBJ1-2	TRBV18	many	-	12	TGTGCCAGCTCACCAAGGGACTATGGCTACACCTTC	CASSPRDYGYTF
TRBJ2-7	TRBV12-3/TRBV12-4	few	-	14	TGTGCCAGCAGCTCCTCTAGCGCATACTACGAGCAGTACTTC	CASSSSSAYYEQYF
TRBJ1-5	TRBV20-1	-	-	14	TGCAGTGCTAGAGCAGTATATAGCAATCAGCCCCAGCATTTT	CSARAVYSNQPQHF
TRBJ2-5	TRBV5-1	-	-	14	TGCGCCAGCAGCTTGGCGGTCAGGGGAGAGACCCAGTACTTC	CASSLAVRGETQYF
TRBJ2-1	TRBV5-1	-	TRBD2	17	TGCGCCAGCAGCTTGGCCGCGGACAGCGGGGGGGCAAATGAGCAGTTCTTC	CASSLAADSGGANEQFF
TRBJ2-1	TRBV29-1	many	TRBD2	17	TGCAGCGTCGCCGGGACAGGTGGACTAGCGGGCAACAATGAGCAGTTCTTC	CSVAGTGGLAGNNEQFF
TRBJ1-1	TRBV20-1	few	TRBD1	13	TGCAGTGCTTACGGACAGGGACCCCCTGAAGCTTTCTTT	CSAYGQGPPEAFF
TRBJ1-3	TRBV20-1	few	-	13	TGCAGTGCTAGAGTCGGTAGGACGGACACCATATATTTT	CSARVGRTDTIYF
TRBJ2-3	TRBV20-1	few	-	13	TGCAGTGCTCCCCGTTGGTCCCCAGATACGCAGTATTTT	CSAPRWSPDTQYF
TRBJ2-1	TRBV20-1	few	-	12	TGCAGTGCTGTGGGACGGTACAATGAGCAGTTCTTC	CSAVGRYNEQFF
TRBJ1-3	TRBV20-1	few	-	14	TGCAGTGCTAGAATCCGTAACTCTGGAAACACCATATATTTT	CSARIRNSGNTIYF
TRBJ2-1	TRBV20-1	few	-	16	TGCAGTGCAGGGACTCCCGAGGGCTACCGCTACAATGAGCAGTTCTTC	CSAGTPEGYRYNEQFF
TRBJ2-1	TRBV6-2/TRBV6-3	-	-	14	TGTGCCAGTTTGGGATCGAGCTCCTACAATGAGCAGTTCTTC	CASLGSSSYNEQFF
TRBJ1-6	TRBV10-3	-	-	15	TGTGCCATCAGGGAAACAGCGATGGATAATTCACCCCTCCACTTT	CAIRETAMDNSPLHF
TRBJ2-1	TRBV4-3	-	-	14	TGCGCCAGCAGCCGAGACTCAAGGACGAATGAGCAGTTCTTC	CASSRDSRTNEQFF
TRBJ2-7	TRBV5-5	-	-	13	TGTGCCAGCAGCCACGGGACTCGATACGAGCAGTACTTC	CASSHGTRYEQYF
TRBJ2-7	TRBV29-1	few	TRBD2	16	TGCAGCGCCCGCACTAGCGGGAGGGCCGAAAGCTACGAGCAGTACTTC	CSARTSGRAESYEQYF
TRBJ2-3	TRBV20-1	many	-	14	TGCAGTGCTAAAGGGGGGGCCGTACCTGATACGCAGTATTTT	CSAKGGAVPDTQYF
TRBJ2-7	TRBV7-3	few	-	15	TGTGCCAGCAGCTTAACGGGGTCGGGGCTCTACGAGCAGTACTTC	CASSLTGSGLYEQYF
TRBJ1-1	TRBV4-3	-	-	16	TGCGCCAGCAGCCCTTCAGTTCTTCAGCTGAACACTGAAGCTTTCTTT	CASSPSVLQLNTEAFF
TRBJ2-3	TRBV7-2	many	TRBD1	15	TGTGCCACCCAGGGGGACAGGGAAAGGACAGATACGCAGTATTTT	CATQGDRERTDTQYF
TRBJ2-1	TRBV20-1	-	-	10	TGCAGTGCTAATCAGGGCGAGCAGTTCTTC	CSANQGEQFF